The source of this TCR beta chain is a study of T cell repertoires in cytomegalovirus infection. Turning to the study itself: Public TCR beta signature analysis indicated the presence of both CMV infection and matching HLA type.

General study findings and limits: There were HLA-C-restricted CMV-specific TCR beta clonotypes dominating the ex vivo response.

A few counts support this clonotype. Its antigen is not identified. MiXCR, applied by TCRdb to the reads, yields one record per CDR3 protein. Of approximately 250,000 distinct CDR3 sequences listed, over 9% were seen once; the top ten hold 1.5% to 2%. The sequenced material came from PBMCs. This receptor was identified in a human donor in good health (CMV status not recorded). Some clones in this sample may be carry-over from other donors' samples.

CDR3 sequence: CASSFFSGGKTNEQFF. The CDR3 DNA is TGCGCCAGCAGCTTCTTTAGCGGGGGGAAGACCAATGAGCAGTTCTTC. The chain is built from TRBV5-1 and TRBJ2-1; 10 bases map to TRBD2. The CDR3 covers 16 residues. V shed 2 bases and J 6 bases; nucleotides not matched to a gene: 8. The V gene's germline CDR1 is SGHRS and CDR2 YFSETQ.